Detailed here is one T cell receptor (beta chain). This clone is a singleton in its sample. Its antigen is still unknown. Base qualities are not at hand, and no much larger clone is one base apart. There are 17 amino acids in the CDR3, from cysteine to phenylalanine inclusive. Only the CDR3 DNA stays, 51 bases, in frame from base 1. Trimming removed 0 bases from V and 0 bases from J, leaving 14 bases between the germline ends. From the germline V gene (reference sequence), CDR1 is LNHNV and CDR2 is YYDKDF. Libraries were constructed by the immunoSEQ multiplex PCR assay. RNA was extracted from all samples and reverse transcribed into cDNA, which served as template for TCR sequencing. First-strand cDNA was synthesized using SuperScript III with a 2:1 mix of oligo-dT and random hexamers. A synthetic immune receptor repertoire was used to assess amplification bias, and residual bias was removed computationally. Under the source paper's analysis protocol: After raw reads were preprocessed to remove errors, the CDR3 was defined following IMGT conventions as running from the conserved cysteine to phenylalanine. Clonality was computed as 1 minus the Shannon entropy, with the entropy normalized by log2 of the number of productive unique TCRs. Scalp TCRbeta sequences were cross-referenced with sorted blood CD4 and CD8 repertoires so that the CD4 or CD8 identity of scalp clones could be inferred. Sourced from immuneACCESS, this table was stored by TCRdb with only in-frame sequences that have V and J called. A share of the clones is absent; for the studies checked, an unresolved V gene accounts for under half, and the remainder has no known explanation. The V and J calls and clone size are taken from that table; D and trimming were inferred from the DNA. The sample records about 290,000 clones, roughly 64% of which are singletons. 1.8% of the sample comes from the top ten.

These data originate in a study of CD8+ T cells in alopecia areata (dated by TCRdb to 2017 to 2018). With respect to the entire study: Treated patients were enrolled in an open-label pilot trial of oral tofacitinib at 5 to 10 mg twice daily for moderate-to-severe alopecia areata. Patients received tofacitinib for 6 to 18 months and were then followed off drug for 6 months to check for delayed response and recurrence. In treated patients, disease severity was measured using the SALT score, which gives the percentage of scalp surface area affected. In both human patients and the C3H/HeJ mouse model, the study applied high-throughput TCRbeta sequencing to look at T cell clonal expansion in alopecia areata. In humans, TCRbeta sequencing was performed on scalp tissue and on sorted CD4+ and CD8+ peripheral blood T cells from healthy controls and from patients with patchy or totalis/universalis alopecia areata. Patients on tofacitinib were biopsied at baseline and after 4 and 24 weeks of treatment, and several of the patients also had a later scalp biopsy. Clonality in the scalp was compared among normal scalp (n=4), patchy alopecia areata scalp (n=8), and alopecia totalis/universalis scalp (n=8). The RNA source kit depended on sample type: the PAXgene miRNA kit for fixed scalp, the miRNeasy kit for PBMCs, and the RNeasy kit for mouse skin. TCRbeta CDR3 regions were amplified by immunoSEQ multiplex PCR with 35 Vbeta forward and 13 Jbeta reverse primers.

Results and caveats for the whole study, not just this receptor: Higher clonality and more expanded CD8+ clones were observed in lesional scalp than in normal scalp, particularly in alopecia totalis/universalis, a finding suggestive of antigenic drive. Because the treated cohort was small and had only one nonresponder, larger studies are needed to examine links between baseline CD8+ expansion and response. Scalp clonality and the number of expanded CD8+ clones among the top 100 scalp clones were significantly decreased by tofacitinib. During tofacitinib treatment, many expanded lesional clones stuck around in both scalp and blood, and this persistence may partly explain why relapse happens after treatment is stopped. Scalp TCR repertoire analysis is complicated because resident alphabeta T cells in normal human skin are also sequenced, whereas mouse skin is dominated by gammadelta T cells. TCR sequences shared between patients were less clear than in mice, possibly partly because of HLA diversity in the patient population.

Read against the paper, the sample's time point label means: about 25 weeks on oral tofacitinib. What this sample's treatment or condition label stands for: oral pan-JAK inhibitor, 5-10 mg twice daily. From alopecia areata patients, peripheral blood was collected along with lesional scalp punch biopsies. After PBMCs were isolated by density centrifugation and stained for CD3, CD4 and CD8, a FACSAria was used to sort CD4+ and CD8+ T cells. The source is a human donor with alopecia areata. The chain links TRBV15 with TRBJ1-2; no D gene call is confident. The sample was CD4+ T cells sorted from blood, taken at week 24, from a patient treated with tofacitinib. The DNA sequence is given as TGTGCCACCAGCAGAGATAAGGCAACACTTGCTAACTATGGCTACACCTTC. Translated, it gives CATSRDKATLANYGYTF.